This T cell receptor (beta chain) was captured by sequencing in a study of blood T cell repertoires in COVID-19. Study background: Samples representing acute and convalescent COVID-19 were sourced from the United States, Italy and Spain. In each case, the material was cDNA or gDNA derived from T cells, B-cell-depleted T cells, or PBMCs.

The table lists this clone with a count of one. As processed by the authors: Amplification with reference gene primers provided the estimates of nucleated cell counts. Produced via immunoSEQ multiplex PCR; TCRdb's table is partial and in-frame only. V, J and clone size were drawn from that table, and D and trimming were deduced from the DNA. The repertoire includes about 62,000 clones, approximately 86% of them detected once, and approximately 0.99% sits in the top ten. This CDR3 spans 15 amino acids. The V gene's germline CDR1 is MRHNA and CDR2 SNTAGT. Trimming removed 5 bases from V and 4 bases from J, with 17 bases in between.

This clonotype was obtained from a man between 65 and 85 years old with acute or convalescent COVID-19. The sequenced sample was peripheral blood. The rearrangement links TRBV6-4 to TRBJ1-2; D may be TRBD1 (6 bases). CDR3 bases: TGTGCCAGCAGTCCCTCTTTGGACAGCCTCTATGGCTACACCTTC. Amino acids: CASSPSLDSLYGYTF.